This T cell receptor beta chain appears in the sequencing data of a study of blood T cell repertoires in COVID-19. Per germline, CDR1 MNHNY and CDR2 SVGAGI (reference sequence). V gave up 5 bases and J gave up 2 bases; unmatched junction bases: 14. This CDR3 region has 18 residues. The assay was immunoSEQ multiplex PCR, and TCRdb's table has in-frame clones only and misses some. The table records some 97,000 clones, roughly 90% of them present only once. The sample comprised peripheral blood. This receptor was taken from a man under 40 in a cohort sampled during active COVID-19. The rearrangement uses TRBV6-6 and TRBJ2-3, with 9 bases lining up with TRBD2. The CDR3 spells CASSPVGGGAWSTDTQYF. The CDR3 nucleotides are TGTGCCAGCAGTCCCGTGGGCGGGGGGGCCTGGTCCACAGATACGCAGTATTTT.